These 19 T cell receptor beta chains originate from one sample sequenced in a study of T cells and Merkel cell carcinoma outcomes. Libraries were prepared by immunoSEQ multiplex PCR; TCRdb keeps only in-frame clonotypes and omits some of them. The repertoire holds 400 to 500 clones, about 90% seen once, with roughly 9% in the top ten. The specimen was tumor tissue from Merkel cell carcinoma. All receptors derive from a human donor with Merkel cell carcinoma.

About this clone itself: Other DNA sequences of this sample code for an identical CDR3. The chain employs TRBV19 and TRBJ2-3; D is possibly TRBD2 (6 bases). This CDR3 is 15 amino acids long. Germline assignment: CDR1 LNHDA and CDR2 SQIVND (reference sequence). Trimming took 1 base from V and 2 from J, leaving 10 bases between them. CDR3 region: CASSIGAGFTDTQYF. CDR3 nucleotides: TGTGCCAGTAGTATAGGGGCGGGGTTCACAGATACGCAGTATTTT.

In the case of this clone: This sample also contains other DNA sequences that code for the same CDR3. This chain uses TRBV13 with TRBJ1-2; maybe TRBD1 (6 bases). This CDR3 is built from 14 residues. The germline CDR1 and CDR2 sequences are PRHDT and FYEKMQ (reference sequence). V was shortened by 2 bases and J by 3 bases, with 10 bases between the two germline ends. The CDR3 reads CASSLRTVYYGYTF. CDR3 DNA sequence: TGTGCCAGCAGCTTAAGGACAGTGTACTATGGCTACACCTTC.

This chain joins TRBV7-2 and TRBJ2-3; no clear D gene. From germline, CDR1 is SGHTA and CDR2 FQGNSA. V shed 5 bases and J shed 4 bases, with 7 bases lying between them. This CDR3 is built from 12 residues. Here the CDR3 DNA reads TGTGCCAGCAGCCCCCGTTCAGATACGCAGTATTTT. Amino acid sequence: CASSPRSDTQYF.

The chain links TRBV5-4 to TRBJ1-4; unclear D gene. Trimming took 4 bases from V and 0 from J, leaving 10 bases between them. The CDR3 loop spans 15 amino acids. The germline V gene encodes CDR1 SGHNT and CDR2 YYREEE (reference sequence). The CDR3 region is CASSREPATNEKLFF. CDR3 nucleotides: TGTGCCAGCAGCCGCGAGCCAGCAACTAATGAAAAACTGTTTTTT.

The V call is TRBV27, the J call TRBJ1-2; D is unresolved. Germline CDR1 is MNHEY and CDR2 is SMNVEV (reference sequence). V was trimmed by 8 bases and J by 5 bases, leaving 9 bases between them. The CDR3 contains 11 residues. CDR3 in DNA: TGTGCCAGCCATTTGGGGTATGGCTACACCTTC. This codes for CASHLGYGYTF.

This sequence joins TRBV23-1 and TRBJ1-1, with D possibly being TRBD1 (5 bases). TRBV23-1 falls under the ORF class, with uncertain function. Trimming stripped 4 bases from V and 5 bases from J, with 11 bases between. This CDR3 is 13 amino acids long. The CDR3 spells CASSRGLGTEAFF. The CDR3, as DNA: TGCGCCAGCAGTCGGGGGTTGGGGACTGAAGCTTTCTTT.

The chain links TRBV29-1 to TRBJ2-2; 9 bases align to TRBD1. Germline CDR1 reads SQVTM; CDR2 reads ANQGSEA. J was trimmed by 5 bases and V by 4 bases; bases with no gene match: 5. The CDR3 runs to 14 residues. Here the CDR3 reads CSVGQGGRTGELFF. The CDR3 coding sequence is TGCAGCGTTGGACAGGGGGGGCGGACCGGGGAGCTGTTTTTT.

In nucleotides, the CDR3 is TGTGCCAGCAGTTATTTAGCGGGGGACGGGGAGCTGTTTTTT. Protein product: CASSYLAGDGELFF. The genes are TRBV6-5 and TRBJ2-2; TRBD2 matches at 9 bases. V was clipped by 3 bases and J by 7 bases; unmatched bases: 3. The CDR3 length is 14 residues. Germline CDR1 reads MNHEY; CDR2 reads SVGAGI.

The J gene is TRBJ1-1, the V gene TRBV28, with 9 nucleotides matching TRBD1. The germline CDR1 and CDR2 sequences are MDHEN and SYDVKM. Losses at the gene ends were 4 bases for V and 5 bases for J; bases not matched to a gene: 8. The CDR3 runs to 15 residues. The CDR3 nucleotides read TGTGCCAGCAGTTCCCAGACAGGGGGTTGGACTGAAGCTTTCTTT. Translating gives CASSSQTGGWTEAFF.

Worth noting for this clone: Relative to the germline gene, one junction end is altered; a read error may explain this. In the same sample, other DNA sequences code for this CDR3. The chain is built from TRBV4-3 and TRBJ2-5; 9 bases agree with TRBD2. The CDR3 extends over 15 amino acids. CDR1 and CDR2 from the germline V gene are LGHNA and YSLEER. CDR3 protein: CASSQSGGYLETQYF. CDR3 nucleotides: TGCGCCAGTAGCCAAAGCGGGGGGTACCTAGAGACCCAGTACTTC.

This chain links TRBV11-2 with TRBJ2-1, with 7 bases matching TRBD2. The CDR3 extends over 15 amino acids. Trimming cost V 6 bases and J 2 bases; bases outside gene matches: 7. Germline values: CDR1 SGHAT, CDR2 FQNNGV. CDR3 sequence (DNA): TGTGCCAGCAGTAGGACTAGGACCACCTACAATGAGCAGTTCTTC. This gives the protein CASSRTRTTYNEQFF.

The chain joins TRBV29-1 to TRBJ1-1; the D gene is possibly TRBD1 (5 bases). The CDR3 sequence is 13 residues long. The germline CDR1 and CDR2 sequences are SQVTM and ANQGSEA. Trimming shortened V by 7 bases and J by 1 base, and 13 bases separated the two germline ends. The CDR3: CSAGDRSNTEAFF. The CDR3 DNA reads TGCAGCGCAGGAGACAGATCGAACACTGAAGCTTTCTTT.

The gene calls are TRBV5-6 and TRBJ1-2; D is perhaps TRBD1 (6 bases). The CDR3 contains 11 residues. Per germline, CDR1 SGHDT and CDR2 YYEEEE. Trimming took 4 bases from V and 8 from J, leaving 9 bases between them. CDR3: CASSPGAGYTF. Here the CDR3 DNA reads TGTGCCAGCAGCCCAGGGGCCGGCTACACCTTC.

The V and J genes are TRBV19 and TRBJ2-3; TRBD2 agrees at 11 bases. The germline gives CDR1 LNHDA, CDR2 SQIVND (reference sequence). The CDR3 contains 16 residues. V lost 5 bases and J lost 8; bases outside the gene matches: 12. The CDR3 bases are TGTGCCAGTAGTGTGACTAGCGGGGAGGCCTGGCCTACGCAGTATTTT. As protein: CASSVTSGEAWPTQYF.

This sequence joins TRBV27 and TRBJ2-7; D might be TRBD1 (6 bases). The germline CDR1 and CDR2 sequences are MNHEY and SMNVEV (reference sequence). This CDR3 has 16 residues. With 6 bases removed from V and 2 bases from J, the gap between germline ends came to 20 bases. DNA for the CDR3: TGTGCCAGCAGCCAACAAACTCGGACAGCGCCCTACGAGCAGTACTTC. Translating it yields CASSQQTRTAPYEQYF.

V gene TRBV5-1 combines with J gene TRBJ2-1, with 8 positions matching TRBD1. V was clipped by 2 bases and J by 6 bases; unmatched bases: 10. Germline assignment: CDR1 SGHRS and CDR2 YFSETQ. The CDR3 covers 16 residues. CDR3 DNA sequence: TGCGCCAGCAGCTTAAAGACAGGGGTGGGAGGCAATGAGCAGTTCTTC. As protein: CASSLKTGVGGNEQFF.

V usage is TRBV7-6 and J usage is TRBJ2-7; D is perhaps TRBD2 (6 bases). CDR1 and CDR2 from the germline V gene are SGHVS and FNYEAQ. The length of the CDR3 is 12 residues. V gave up 2 bases and J gave up 7 bases, with 9 bases separating them. This CDR3 reads CASSLTGDEQYF. CDR3 in DNA: TGTGCCAGCAGCTTAACGGGGGATGAGCAGTACTTC.

The rearrangement links TRBV19 to TRBJ2-1; 8 bases fit TRBD2. In germline, CDR1 is LNHDA, CDR2 SQIVND (reference sequence). This CDR3 region has 15 residues. J lost 3 bases, V lost 5 bases, and 6 bases had no gene match. This CDR3 reads CASSRTSGDYNEQFF. The CDR3 DNA reads as TGTGCCAGTAGTCGTACTAGCGGTGACTACAATGAGCAGTTCTTC. The full variable domain, in which reference TRBV19 and TRBJ2-1 provide the parts outside the CDR3, is DGGITQSPKYLFRKEGQNVTLSCEQNLNHDAMYWYRQDPGQGLRLIYYSQIVNDFQKGDIAEGYSVSREKKESFPLTVTSAQKNPTAFYLCASSRTSGDYNEQFFGPGTRLTVL.

This chain connects TRBV20-1 to TRBJ1-2; D remains unclear. The V gene lost 4 bases and the J gene lost 3 bases, with 6 bases spanning the gap. The germline V gene has CDR1 DFQATT and CDR2 SNEGSKA (reference sequence). The CDR3 has 11 residues. Here the CDR3 reads CSANPDYGYTF. The CDR3 DNA is TGCAGTGCTAATCCCGACTATGGCTACACCTTC.